The 26 T cell receptor beta chains reported below all come from one sample, sequenced in a study of monozygotic twins with inflammatory bowel disease. TCRdb reprocessed the 5' RACE reads; each CDR3 protein has one entry and no DNA is given. This listing includes around 200,000 distinct CDR3 sequences. Sequenced sample: blood. The origin of the receptors is a human donor with ulcerative colitis or Crohn's disease, or a healthy co-twin of an affected twin (not recorded which).

This sequence joins TRBV6-6 and TRBJ1-4; TCRdb's assignment of TRBD1 cannot be checked, as there is no DNA. The CDR3 is made up of 13 amino acids. The germline V gene encodes CDR1 MNHNY and CDR2 SVGAGI (reference sequence). This CDR3 reads CASRGTGDEKLFF.

V usage is TRBV3-1 and J usage is TRBJ1-6. The CDR3 loop spans 16 amino acids. The germline V gene has CDR1 LGHDT and CDR2 YNNKEL (reference sequence). The CDR3 here is CASSPLGSTRNSPLHF.

The chain joins TRBV25-1 to TRBJ2-2; TCRdb outputs TRBD1, but without DNA this stays unchecked. The CDR3 runs 17 residues. CDR1 is MGHDK and CDR2 is SYGVNS in the germline V gene. This chain's CDR3 is CASGPWPGQGNTGELFF.

V is TRBV14 and J is TRBJ2-6. Looked up from germline, CDR1 is SGHDN and CDR2 is FVKESK. This CDR3 region has 19 residues. CDR3 in amino acids: CASSQDRGGTRSGANVLTF.

CDR3 sequence reads: CASSLTPAETQYF. The chain joins TRBV5-1 to TRBJ2-5. Germline CDR1 reads SGHRS; CDR2 reads YFSETQ. This CDR3 has 13 amino acids.

This chain joins TRBV24-1 and TRBJ2-5; the TRBD2 assignment by TCRdb is unverifiable without DNA. Looked up from germline, CDR1 is KGHDR and CDR2 is SFDVKD. CDR3 length: 13 residues. This chain's CDR3 is CATRGDSPETQYF.

This chain connects TRBV20-1 to TRBJ2-7; no DNA is available, so the TRBD2 call from TCRdb remains unchecked. From germline, CDR1 is DFQATT and CDR2 SNEGSKA (reference sequence). The CDR3 is 12 residues long. The CDR3 reads CSARTSGYEQYF.

This chain uses TRBV20-1 with TRBJ2-6. The CDR3 extends over 16 amino acids. Germline-derived CDR1 and CDR2 are DFQATT and SNEGSKA (reference sequence). CDR3 region: CSANSRDFSGANVLTF.

The chain has TRBV7-9 and TRBJ2-5; TCRdb designates TRBD1, a call that cannot be tested without DNA. The CDR3 spans 13 residues. Germline V gene data show CDR1 as SEHNR and CDR2 as FQNEAQ (reference sequence). The CDR3 region is CASRGQQQETQYF.

The chain employs TRBV7-3 and TRBJ2-1; absent DNA, TCRdb's TRBD1 call cannot be checked. This CDR3 has 15 amino acids. Germline V lookup: CDR1 SGHTA, CDR2 FQGTGA. The CDR3 loop is CASSSRQGAPNEQFF.

The gene calls are TRBV20-1 and TRBJ2-7; without DNA, the TCRdb call of TRBD1 cannot be checked. The CDR3 contains 14 residues. Germline V CDR1 and CDR2: DFQATT, SNEGSKA (reference sequence). The CDR3 reads CSGANDRGGREQYF.

This chain uses TRBV20-1 with TRBJ1-4. Looked up from germline, CDR1 is DFQATT and CDR2 is SNEGSKA (reference sequence). The CDR3 consists of 12 residues. Here the CDR3 reads CSARSGNEKLFF.

The chain joins TRBV18 to TRBJ2-1. CDR1 is KGHSH and CDR2 is LQKENI in the germline V gene. This CDR3 is 13 amino acids long. The CDR3 here is CASSLSLYNEQFF.

The V gene is TRBV6-1, the J gene TRBJ1-4. CDR1 and CDR2 from the germline V gene are MNHNS and SASEGT. The CDR3 runs to 14 residues. CDR3 sequence: CASRGVATNEKLFF.

The V call is TRBV7-3, the J call TRBJ2-1; TCRdb picks TRBD1, but there is no DNA to check that call. CDR3 length: 13 residues. Germline V gives CDR1 SGHTA, CDR2 FQGTGA. The CDR3 sequence is CASRQGPNNEQFF.

The V call is TRBV18, the J call TRBJ1-1. The CDR3 spans 14 residues. The V gene's germline CDR1 is KGHSH and CDR2 LQKENI. The chain's CDR3 is CASSSTPVNTEAFF. The whole variable domain, filled in from reference TRBV18 and TRBJ1-1, reads NAGVMQNPRHLVRRRGQEARLRCSPMKGHSHVYWYRQLPEEGLKFMVYLQKENIIDESGMPKERFSAEFPKEGPSILRIQQVVRGDSAAYFCASSSTPVNTEAFFGQGTRLTVV.

J is TRBJ2-2 and V is TRBV10-3; the D call from TCRdb, TRBD1, cannot be confirmed without DNA. Per the germline V gene, CDR1 is ENHRY and CDR2 is SYGVKD. The CDR3 is 14 amino acids. The chain's CDR3 is CAIRLTGVTGELFF.

V and J are TRBV5-1 and TRBJ2-2; TCRdb selects TRBD1, and the lack of DNA leaves this call unchecked. Germline V lookup: CDR1 SGHRS, CDR2 YFSETQ. The CDR3 covers 14 residues. The CDR3 region is CASSGDPNTGELFF.

The chain recombines TRBV24-1 with TRBJ2-4; TCRdb calls TRBD1, which cannot be checked without DNA. Per the germline V gene, CDR1 is KGHDR and CDR2 is SFDVKD. CDR3 size: 17 residues. The CDR3 spells CATSDRGQGAAKNIQYF.

This chain links TRBV7-8 with TRBJ2-3; TCRdb's assignment of TRBD1 cannot be checked, as there is no DNA. This CDR3 region has 17 residues. Germline CDR1 reads SGHVS; CDR2 reads FQNEAQ. The CDR3 loop is CASTNRGPGTSTDTQYF. Full variable domain (missing parts from reference TRBV7-8 and TRBJ2-3): GAGVSQSPRYKVAKRGQDVALRCDPISGHVSLFWYQQALGQGPEFLTYFQNEAQLDKSGLPSDRFFAERPEGSVSTLKIQRTQQEDSAVYLCASTNRGPGTSTDTQYFGPGTRLTVL.

The chain employs TRBV10-2 and TRBJ1-2; the D call of TRBD1 rests on TCRdb alone, since no DNA is present to check it. CDR1 and CDR2 from the germline V gene are WSHSY and SAAADI. The CDR3 contains 13 residues. This CDR3 reads CASSVTGHYGYTF.

CDR3 loop: CASSPGGAGGIDTQYF. This chain links TRBV3-1 with TRBJ2-3; TCRdb selects TRBD1, and the lack of DNA leaves this call unchecked. This CDR3 has 16 amino acids. Per germline, CDR1 LGHDT and CDR2 YNNKEL (reference sequence).

The V and J genes are TRBV5-1 and TRBJ1-1; TCRdb's D call, TRBD1, is unchecked because there is no DNA. The germline V gene has CDR1 SGHRS and CDR2 YFSETQ. The CDR3 runs to 13 residues. The CDR3 spells CASSLEGTRKAFF.

The chain joins TRBV2 to TRBJ1-5; TCRdb calls TRBD1, which cannot be checked without DNA. The CDR3 contains 14 residues. The germline gives CDR1 SNHLY, CDR2 FYNNEI. The CDR3 sequence: CASSMDRGNQPQHF.

The chain recombines TRBV5-1 with TRBJ2-7; TCRdb selects TRBD1, and the lack of DNA leaves this call unchecked. Germline CDR1 and CDR2: SGHRS and YFSETQ. CDR3 length: 16 amino acids. CDR3 residues: CASSFLGTASSYEQYF. The whole variable domain, filled in from reference TRBV5-1 and TRBJ2-7, reads KAGVTQTPRYLIKTRGQQVTLSCSPISGHRSVSWYQQTPGQGLQFLFEYFSETQRNKGNFPGRFSGRQFSNSRSEMNVSTLELGDSALYLCASSFLGTASSYEQYFGPGTRLTVT.

The chain uses TRBV7-9 and TRBJ2-7; TCRdb selects TRBD1, and the lack of DNA leaves this call unchecked. Germline V lookup: CDR1 SEHNR, CDR2 FQNEAQ (reference sequence). The CDR3 length is 14 residues. CDR3 residues: CASSLASGTGTTGF. Full variable domain (rest looked up from reference TRBV7-9 and TRBJ2-7): DTGVSQNPRHKITKRGQNVTFRCDPISEHNRLYWYRQTLGQGPEFLTYFQNEAQLEKSRLLSDRFSAERPKGSFSTLEIQRTEQGDSAMYLCASSLASGTGTTGFGPGTRLTVT.